The source of this TCR beta chain is a study of blood T cell repertoires in COVID-19. Turning to the study itself: Spain, Italy and the United States supplied samples that represented acute and convalescent COVID-19.

Sequenced by immunoSEQ multiplex PCR; TCRdb stores in-frame clones only, minus some. The sample lists under 350,000 clones; roughly nine tenths were seen once. CDR1 and CDR2 (germline): LNHDA, SQIVND (reference sequence). With 8 bases clipped from V and 0 bases from J, the junction kept 3 bases outside the gene matches. The CDR3 has 14 amino acids. The sample comprised PBMCs or T cells enriched from blood (not recorded which). The sequence was collected from a man in his sixties who had recovered from COVID-19. The genes are TRBV19 and TRBJ1-5, with 8 bases aligning to TRBD1. The CDR3 is CASHGQGSNQPQHF. In nucleotides, the CDR3 is TGTGCCAGTCACGGACAGGGTAGCAATCAGCCCCAGCATTTT.